The rows below give T cell receptor beta chains drawn from one sample of a study of low-dose radiotherapy and immunotherapy resistance in tumors. One entry per CDR3 protein, called by TCRdb with MiXCR from the reads. The table has some 52,000 distinct CDR3 sequences, around 34% seen once; the top ten hold around 8%. The specimen was PBMCs, collected after low-dose radiotherapy plus immunotherapy. Every receptor here comes from a male donor with rectosigmoid adenocarcinoma. Each CDR3 is given with its conserved first and last residue. The order of the fields is D gene, J gene, clone size, V gene, CDR3 protein, CDR3 DNA. The D gene is left open where the match is weak. Clone size is stated in some rows and not others, as once, few, many or a class when expanded.

- TRBJ1-5 - TRBV12-3/TRBV12-4 CASSSTGKRNQPQHF TGTGCCAGCAGTTCGACGGGGAAACGCAATCAGCCCCAGCATTTT
- TRBJ2-5 many TRBV6-6 CASSYGRRGREETQYF TGTGCCAGCAGTTACGGAAGGCGGGGAAGGGAAGAGACCCAGTACTTC
TRBD1 TRBJ1-1 - TRBV6-2/TRBV6-3 CASSRQGRTEAFF TGTGCCAGCAGTCGACAGGGTCGGACTGAAGCTTTCTTT
- TRBJ2-7 many TRBV27 CASSRPGYVYEQYF TGTGCCAGCAGTCGACCGGGGTACGTCTACGAGCAGTACTTC
- TRBJ1-2 - TRBV20-1 CSARGSQNYGYTF TGCAGTGCCAGGGGCAGCCAAAACTATGGCTACACCTTC
TRBD1 TRBJ2-2 - TRBV20-1 CSASWTGAITGELFF TGCAGTGCTAGTTGGACAGGGGCCATCACCGGGGAGCTGTTTTTT
- TRBJ2-5 many TRBV7-6 CASSYQETQYF TGTGCCAGCAGCTACCAAGAGACCCAGTACTTC
- TRBJ1-1 many TRBV29-1 CSVVYRAEDAFF TGCAGCGTTGTTTACAGGGCTGAAGACGCTTTCTTT
- TRBJ1-6 - TRBV9 CASSTRHDSGALHF TGTGCCAGCAGCACACGACATGATTCGGGGGCCCTCCACTTT
TRBD1 TRBJ1-1 many TRBV7-2 CASRRQGANTEAFF TGTGCCAGCAGAAGACAGGGCGCGAACACTGAAGCTTTCTTT
TRBD1 TRBJ2-7 many TRBV2 CATYKGQGLTYEQYF TGTGCCACCTATAAAGGACAGGGACTCACCTACGAGCAGTACTTC
- TRBJ2-7 - TRBV7-3 CASSLGPGTYEQYF TGTGCCAGCAGCTTGGGTCCAGGGACCTACGAGCAGTACTTC
TRBD1 TRBJ2-1 many TRBV3-1 CASSDRDSAYNEQFF TGTGCCAGCAGCGACCGGGACAGCGCCTACAATGAGCAGTTCTTC
TRBD1 TRBJ2-7 many TRBV28 CASSLIGTGSYEQYF TGTGCCAGCAGTTTAATCGGGACAGGGAGCTACGAGCAGTACTTC
TRBD2 TRBJ2-7 medium-sized TRBV20-1 CSARRLAGDSYEQYF TGCAGTGCTAGAAGACTAGCGGGCGACTCCTACGAGCAGTACTTC
- TRBJ1-1 many TRBV27 CASSVRTAVDTEAFF TGTGCCAGCAGTGTCCGAACAGCTGTGGACACTGAAGCTTTCTTT
TRBD1 TRBJ1-1 few TRBV30 CAEDRGLDGRTEAFF TGTGCCGAAGACAGGGGGCTTGACGGACGGACTGAAGCTTTCTTT
TRBD1 TRBJ1-3 many TRBV30 CAWGTAGNTIYF TGTGCCTGGGGGACAGCTGGAAACACCATATATTTT
TRBD2 TRBJ2-1 - TRBV11-2 CASSLGLAGANEQFF TGTGCCAGCAGCTTAGGGCTAGCGGGAGCCAATGAGCAGTTCTTC
- TRBJ2-3 many TRBV6-5 CASSYSGRGGDTQYF TGTGCCAGCAGTTACTCGGGACGAGGGGGGGATACGCAGTATTTT
- TRBJ2-3 many TRBV7-2 CASSHVLGGPTDTQYF TGTGCCAGCAGCCATGTTCTGGGGGGGCCGACAGATACGCAGTATTTT
- TRBJ2-1 many TRBV29-1 CSGGSRDEQFF TGCAGCGGAGGGTCTAGGGATGAGCAGTTCTTC
- TRBJ2-7 once TRBV29-1 CSVEGGRTYEQYF TGCAGCGTTGAAGGGGGCAGGACCTACGAGCAGTACTTC
- TRBJ2-1 many TRBV2 CASKVTGLGEQFF TGTGCCAGCAAGGTCACCGGGCTTGGCGAGCAGTTCTTC
TRBD2 TRBJ2-7 - TRBV4-1 CASSQDIYVGTRNGSYEQYF TGTGCCAGCAGCCAGGATATTTACGTCGGGACTAGGAATGGCTCCTACGAGCAGTACTTC
- TRBJ2-6 many TRBV29-1 CSVVPPSGANVLTF TGCAGCGTTGTCCCGCCTTCTGGGGCCAACGTCCTGACTTTC
- TRBJ1-2 many TRBV4-3 CASSQDRSGYGYTF TGCGCCAGCAGCCAAGATCGATCGGGATATGGCTACACCTTC
- TRBJ2-7 - TRBV10-3 CAITRTPSTYEQYF TGTGCCATCACCCGGACCCCATCTACCTACGAGCAGTACTTC
TRBD1 TRBJ2-7 many TRBV7-9 CASASGGYEQYF TGTGCCAGCGCCTCAGGGGGCTACGAGCAGTACTTC
- TRBJ1-3 - TRBV9 CASSVSMAGNTIYF TGTGCCAGCAGCGTAAGCATGGCTGGAAACACCATATATTTT
TRBD1 TRBJ2-1 - TRBV6-1 CASSYSGTGGPDEQFF TGTGCCAGCAGTTACTCCGGGACAGGGGGCCCAGATGAGCAGTTCTTC
TRBD2 TRBJ2-3 - TRBV6-2/TRBV6-3 CAGRLAGGLDTQYF TGTGCCGGTAGACTAGCGGGGGGTTTGGATACGCAGTATTTT
- TRBJ1-1 many TRBV18 CASSPIPRNTEAFF TGTGCCAGCTCACCAATCCCGAGGAACACTGAAGCTTTCTTT
- TRBJ1-6 many TRBV6-2/TRBV6-3 CASRSRGGLGAPLHF TGTGCCAGCAGATCAAGGGGGGGCCTCGGGGCACCCCTCCACTTT
- TRBJ1-6 - TRBV28 CASSLGVAGLAYNSPLHF TGTGCCAGCAGTTTAGGAGTGGCGGGGTTAGCGTATAATTCACCCCTCCACTTT
- TRBJ2-1 - TRBV18 CASSALPLGEQFF TGTGCCAGCTCGGCCCTACCGCTCGGGGAGCAGTTCTTC
TRBD1 TRBJ1-1 - TRBV2 CASRGDRGEAFF TGTGCCAGCAGAGGGGACAGGGGTGAAGCTTTCTTT
TRBD2 TRBJ2-1 many TRBV3-1 CASSQVAGLYYNEQFF TGTGCCAGCAGCCAAGTAGCGGGACTGTACTACAATGAGCAGTTCTTC
- TRBJ2-7 many TRBV9 CASSGGPYYEQYF TGTGCCAGCAGCGGGGGACCTTACTACGAGCAGTACTTC
TRBD1 TRBJ2-3 many TRBV25-1 CASSELQGAPTDTQYF TGTGCCAGCAGTGAACTACAGGGGGCCCCCACAGATACGCAGTATTTT
TRBD2 TRBJ2-7 many TRBV7-9 CASSLAGGEGEQYF TGTGCCAGCAGCTTAGCGGGAGGGGAGGGCGAGCAGTACTTC
TRBD2 TRBJ2-5 many TRBV12-3/TRBV12-4 CASSFNAGVQETQYF TGTGCCAGCAGTTTTAACGCGGGGGTACAAGAGACCCAGTACTTC
- TRBJ2-3 many TRBV2 CASSASTDTQYF TGTGCCAGCAGTGCCAGCACAGATACGCAGTATTTT
TRBD2 TRBJ2-2 - TRBV28 CASRSGRSTGELFF TGTGCCAGCAGGAGCGGGAGGAGCACCGGGGAGCTGTTTTTT
TRBD2 TRBJ2-7 - TRBV5-4 CASSQIGGSSYEQYF TGTGCCAGCAGCCAGATCGGGGGGTCCTCCTACGAGCAGTACTTC
TRBD2 TRBJ2-7 many TRBV6-1 CASSPRGVAYEQYF TGTGCCAGCAGCCCCCGGGGGGTTGCCTACGAGCAGTACTTC
- TRBJ1-5 - TRBV28 CASSFEDSLSQPQHF TGTGCCAGCAGTTTTGAGGACAGTCTGAGTCAGCCCCAGCATTTT
- TRBJ2-1 - TRBV11-2 CASSSLRVSYNEQFF TGTGCCAGCAGCTCCCTCAGGGTGTCCTACAATGAGCAGTTCTTC
- TRBJ2-1 many TRBV7-9 CASSSTGAEQFF TGTGCCAGCAGTTCCACCGGGGCCGAGCAGTTCTTC
TRBD2 TRBJ2-3 - TRBV7-8 CASSLRASGNADTQYF TGTGCCAGCAGCTTAAGGGCTAGCGGGAACGCAGATACGCAGTATTTT
TRBD2 TRBJ2-7 many TRBV4-1 CASSQDPYAGDLGGEQYF TGCGCCAGCAGCCAAGATCCGTACGCGGGAGACCTCGGCGGCGAGCAGTACTTC
- TRBJ2-7 once TRBV28 CASSLWRGPTYEQYF TGTGCCAGCAGTCTCTGGAGGGGCCCCACCTACGAGCAGTACTTC
- TRBJ2-5 many TRBV4-2 CASSQELHRTNQETQYF TGTGCCAGCAGCCAAGAATTGCATCGGACTAACCAAGAGACCCAGTACTTC
- TRBJ1-2 many TRBV28 CASSLSEGDGGLGDGYTF TGTGCCAGCAGTTTGTCCGAGGGGGATGGTGGGCTAGGTGATGGCTACACCTTC
TRBD2 TRBJ2-3 few TRBV28 CASTLTSGRPDTQYF TGTGCCAGCACCCTTACTAGCGGGAGACCAGATACGCAGTATTTT
- TRBJ2-7 once TRBV28 CASSMGAGFTEQYF TGTGCCAGCAGCATGGGGGCGGGATTCACCGAGCAGTACTTC